This TCR beta chain was identified during a study of T cell changes during pregnancy in multiple sclerosis. Method: immunoSEQ multiplex PCR; TCRdb's copy keeps in-frame clones and lacks some. The sample consists of about 92,000 clones, around 94% of them appearing once. V lost 4 bases, J lost 2 bases, and 18 bases lay in between. CDR1 is MNHEY and CDR2 is SVGAGI in the germline V gene. The CDR3 loop spans 16 amino acids. This sequence joins TRBV6-5 and TRBJ2-7; possible D gene TRBD1, 5 bases. Material: peripheral blood, obtained in the first trimester of pregnancy. This TCR was sampled from a female donor with multiple sclerosis, enrolled in a pregnancy study. CDR3 amino acids: CASSSPPGNGPYEQYF. The CDR3 DNA follows: TGTGCCAGCAGTTCTCCGCCAGGGAACGGGCCCTACGAGCAGTACTTC.